This T cell receptor (beta chain) was profiled in a study of T cell repertoires in cytomegalovirus infection. Looking at the study overall: HLA-B-restricted CMV epitopes that are well studied were used alongside recently identified HLA-C-restricted ones. Shared public TCR beta signatures pointed to both CMV infection and a matching HLA type. Regarding the study as a whole: Predominance within the ex vivo response was attributable to HLA-C-restricted CMV-specific TCR beta clonotypes. Using cumulative public TCR beta family frequency, the authors identified those who carried CMV together with the relevant HLA.

With respect to this clonotype: What it recognizes is unknown.

Germline assignment: CDR1 SGHNT and CDR2 YENEEA. V gave up 1 base and J gave up 8 bases, with 11 bases separating them. The CDR3 sequence is 13 residues long. TCRdb used MiXCR to reprocess the reads, holding one entry per CDR3 protein. The sample has 35,000 to 55,000 distinct CDR3 sequences; roughly 19% are singletons. Here the sequenced sample was CD8+ T cells from cultured PBMCs, taken from culture after CMV antigen stimulation. The source is a human donor in good health (CMV status not recorded). Some clones in this sample may be carry-over from other donors' samples. The chain recombines TRBV11-3 with TRBJ1-1; tentative D call: TRBD1 (5 bases). CDR3 nucleotide sequence: TGTGCCAGCAGCTTAGCCCCAGGGCTGGAAGCTTTCTTT. It is translated as CASSLAPGLEAFF.